This T cell receptor beta chain was sequenced for a study of cytomegalovirus exposure and HLA in healthy donors. Germline V CDR1 and CDR2: MNHEY, SVGAGI. Trimming took 0 bases from V and 4 from J, leaving 13 bases between them. The CDR3 consists of 15 residues. TCRdb's copy holds only in-frame clones and misses some; the assay was immunoSEQ multiplex PCR. Here the sample spans 90,000 to 120,000 clones, approximately 96% being singletons. The donors were members of the validation cohort, which comprised around 110 subjects and was separate from the first cohort of some 680 subjects. Notes on this clone: Its antigen is not known.

Notes on the study in general: Some public TCRs appeared in many individuals, while most sequences were rare. It was about 150 TCR beta chains that were listed as cytomegalovirus-associated. A later analysis found first-cohort TCR clusters tended to co-occur in the 100 to 150 validation repertoires.

Material: PBMCs. The J gene is TRBJ2-7, the V gene TRBV6-5; perhaps TRBD1 as D (7 bases). This clonotype was obtained from a young woman in good health and CMV-seronegative. The CDR3 DNA is TGTGCCAGCAGTTACTCGACAGGGCGGGGTTACGAGCAGTACTTC. This sequence encodes CASSYSTGRGYEQYF.